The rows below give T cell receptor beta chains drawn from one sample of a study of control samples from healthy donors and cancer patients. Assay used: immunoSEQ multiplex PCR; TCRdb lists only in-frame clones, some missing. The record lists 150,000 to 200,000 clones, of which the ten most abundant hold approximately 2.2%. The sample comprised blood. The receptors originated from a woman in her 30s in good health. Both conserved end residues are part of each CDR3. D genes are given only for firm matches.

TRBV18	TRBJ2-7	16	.	CASSPPTGSTAGEQYF	TGTGCCAGCTCACCACCTACAGGGTCAACGGCAGGCGAGCAGTACTTC
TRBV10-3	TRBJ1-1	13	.	CATQGQPNTEAFF	TGTGCCACCCAGGGGCAGCCGAACACTGAAGCTTTCTTT
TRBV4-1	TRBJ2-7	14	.	CASSQGLASYEQYF	TGCGCCAGCAGCCAAGGGCTAGCCAGCTACGAGCAGTACTTC
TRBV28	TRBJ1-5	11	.	CASSENQPQHF	TGTGCCAGCAGCGAAAATCAGCCCCAGCATTTT
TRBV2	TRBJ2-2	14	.	CASRVGANTGELFF	TGTGCCAGCAGAGTTGGAGCGAACACCGGGGAGCTGTTTTTT
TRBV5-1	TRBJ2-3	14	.	CASRGAGRTDTQYF	TGCGCCAGCAGGGGGGCTGGACGCACAGATACGCAGTATTTT
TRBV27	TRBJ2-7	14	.	CASSLKTASYEQYF	TGTGCCAGCAGTTTAAAAACAGCCTCCTACGAGCAGTACTTC
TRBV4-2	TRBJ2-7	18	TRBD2	CASSPPGGTSGGAYEQYF	TGTGCCAGCAGCCCGCCGGGCGGGACTAGCGGGGGGGCGTACGAGCAGTACTTC
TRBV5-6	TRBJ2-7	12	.	CASKSRSYEQYF	TGTGCCAGCAAAAGCCGTTCCTACGAGCAGTACTTC
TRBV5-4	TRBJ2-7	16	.	CASSLSSGTSTYEQYF	TGTGCCAGCAGCTTGTCGTCCGGGACTTCCACCTACGAGCAGTACTTC
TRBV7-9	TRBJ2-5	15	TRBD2	CASSLSGGSLETQYF	TGTGCCAGCAGCTTAAGCGGGGGGTCTTTAGAGACCCAGTACTTC
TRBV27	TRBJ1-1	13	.	CASSLQVNTEAFF	TGTGCCAGCAGTTTACAGGTGAACACTGAAGCTTTCTTT
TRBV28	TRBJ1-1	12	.	CASWGRDTEAFF	TGTGCCAGCTGGGGCCGGGACACTGAAGCTTTCTTT
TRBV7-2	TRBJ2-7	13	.	CASSLEGVYEQYF	TGTGCCAGCAGCTTAGAAGGGGTCTACGAGCAGTACTTC
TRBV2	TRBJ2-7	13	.	CASSDEISYEQYF	TGTGCCAGCAGTGACGAGATCTCCTACGAGCAGTACTTC
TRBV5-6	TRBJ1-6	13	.	CASSLGGPSPLHF	TGTGCCAGCAGCTTGGGAGGGCCCTCACCCCTCCACTTT
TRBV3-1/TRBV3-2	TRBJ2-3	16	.	CASSQERGRGGDTQYF	TGTGCCAGCAGCCAAGAGAGGGGAAGGGGGGGAGATACGCAGTATTTT
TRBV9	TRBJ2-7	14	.	CASSVGHSSYEQYF	TGTGCCAGCAGCGTAGGACACTCCTCCTACGAGCAGTACTTC
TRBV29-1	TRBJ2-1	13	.	CSVETGSYNEQFF	TGCAGCGTTGAGACGGGATCCTACAATGAGCAGTTCTTC
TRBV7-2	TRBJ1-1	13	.	CASSLQGPTEAFF	TGTGCCAGCAGTCTACAGGGCCCTACTGAAGCTTTCTTT
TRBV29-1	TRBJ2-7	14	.	CSVDSTGGSYEQYF	TGCAGCGTTGATTCGACCGGCGGGTCCTACGAGCAGTACTTC
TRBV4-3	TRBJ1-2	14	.	CASSPDRGRKGYTF	TGCGCCAGCAGCCCAGACCGGGGGAGGAAGGGCTACACCTTC
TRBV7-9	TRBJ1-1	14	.	CASNLMDAAAEAFF	TGTGCCAGCAACCTTATGGACGCGGCCGCTGAAGCTTTCTTT
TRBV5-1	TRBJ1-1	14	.	CASSFQGMNTEAFF	TGCGCCAGCAGCTTTCAGGGGATGAACACTGAAGCTTTCTTT
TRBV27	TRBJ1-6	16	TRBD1	CASSLNWDRGNSPLHF	TGTGCCAGCAGTTTAAACTGGGACAGGGGCAATTCACCCCTCCACTTT
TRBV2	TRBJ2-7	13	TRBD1	CASSGTGGREQYF	TGTGCCAGCAGTGGGACAGGGGGCCGGGAGCAGTACTTC
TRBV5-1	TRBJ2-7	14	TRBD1	CASRLRGGPYEQYF	TGCGCCAGCAGGTTGAGAGGGGGCCCCTACGAGCAGTACTTC
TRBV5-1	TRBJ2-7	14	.	CASSVVGGAYEQYF	TGCGCCAGCAGCGTGGTAGGGGGGGCCTACGAGCAGTACTTC
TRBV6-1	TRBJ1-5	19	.	CASSEESLRGDVSSQPQHF	TGTGCCAGCAGTGAAGAAAGTCTTCGGGGCGACGTGTCGAGTCAGCCCCAGCATTTT
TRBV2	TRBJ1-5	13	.	CAGRDGEGQPQHF	TGTGCCGGCAGAGACGGGGAAGGGCAGCCCCAGCATTTT
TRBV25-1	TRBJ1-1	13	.	CASSGRLNTEAFF	TGTGCCAGCAGCGGACGGTTGAACACTGAAGCTTTCTTT
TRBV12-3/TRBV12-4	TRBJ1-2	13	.	CASTLDRIRGYTF	TGTGCCAGCACCCTTGACAGGATCCGTGGCTACACCTTC
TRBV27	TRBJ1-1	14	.	CASSSRWGNTEAFF	TGTGCCAGCAGTTCCCGATGGGGGAATACTGAAGCTTTCTTT
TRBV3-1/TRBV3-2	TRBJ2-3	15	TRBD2	CASSLYSGGTDTQYF	TGTGCCAGCAGCCTTTATAGCGGGGGCACAGATACGCAGTATTTT
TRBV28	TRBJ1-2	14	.	CASSLSGDTYGYTF	TGTGCCAGCAGTTTATCGGGGGACACCTATGGCTACACCTTC
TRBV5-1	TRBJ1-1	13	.	CASSLAGDTEAFF	TGCGCCAGCAGCTTGGCAGGCGACACTGAAGCTTTCTTT
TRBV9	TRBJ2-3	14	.	CASSVDGNTDTQYF	TGTGCCAGCAGCGTAGACGGGAACACAGATACGCAGTATTTT
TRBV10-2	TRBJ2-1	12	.	CASSDLYDEQFF	TGCGCCAGCAGTGATTTATACGACGAGCAGTTCTTC
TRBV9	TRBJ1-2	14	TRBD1	CASSPRTGKDGYTF	TGTGCCAGCAGCCCTCGGACAGGGAAGGATGGCTACACCTTC
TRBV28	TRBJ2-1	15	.	CASSLNREIDNEQFF	TGTGCCAGCAGTTTAAACAGGGAAATTGACAATGAGCAGTTCTTC
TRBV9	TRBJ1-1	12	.	CASSGTNTEAFF	TGTGCCAGCAGCGGAACGAACACTGAAGCTTTCTTT
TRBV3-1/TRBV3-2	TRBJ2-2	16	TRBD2	CASSPRASGATGELFF	TGTGCCAGCAGCCCAAGGGCTAGCGGGGCCACCGGGGAGCTGTTTTTT
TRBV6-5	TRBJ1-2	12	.	CASSYSTGGYTF	TGTGCCAGCAGTTACTCGACCGGCGGCTACACCTTC
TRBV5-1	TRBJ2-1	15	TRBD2	CASSLSGGARNEQFF	TGCGCCAGCAGCCTTAGCGGGGGGGCAAGGAATGAGCAGTTCTTC
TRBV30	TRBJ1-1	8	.	CGVGEAFF	TGTGGGGTAGGTGAAGCTTTCTTT
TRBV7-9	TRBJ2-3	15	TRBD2	CASSILAGGPDTQYF	TGTGCCAGCAGCATCCTAGCGGGGGGGCCGGATACGCAGTATTTT
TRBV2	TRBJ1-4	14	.	CASSLQGRNEKLFF	TGTGCCAGCAGCTTACAGGGACGGAATGAAAAACTGTTTTTT
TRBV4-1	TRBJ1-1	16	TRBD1	CASSQATGGGNTEAFF	TGCGCCAGCAGCCAGGCAACAGGGGGCGGGAACACTGAAGCTTTCTTT
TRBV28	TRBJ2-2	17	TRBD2	CASRGLAGVMNTGELFF	TGTGCCAGCAGGGGACTAGCGGGGGTGATGAACACCGGGGAGCTGTTTTTT
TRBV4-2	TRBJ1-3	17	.	CASSQPAGTSSGNTIYF	TGTGCCAGCAGCCAACCAGCAGGCACCAGCTCTGGAAACACCATATATTTT
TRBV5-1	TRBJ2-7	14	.	CASSFEQGFYEQYF	TGCGCCAGCAGCTTCGAACAGGGATTCTACGAGCAGTACTTC
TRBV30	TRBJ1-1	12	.	CAWGPSNTEAFF	TGTGCCTGGGGACCTTCGAACACTGAAGCTTTCTTT